The 27 T cell receptor beta chains listed next were all sequenced from one sample in a study of regulatory T cells in long-lasting Graves disease. The time point here: persistent/refractory GD, antithyroid drugs over 5 years with positive TRAb. Scientists built the TCR library using RNA that was extracted from PBMCs. With iRepertoire HTBI primers and Arm-PCR of CDR3 regions, TCR beta libraries were built. TCRdb re-called the multiplex PCR reads through MiXCR, storing one row per CDR3 protein. Of roughly 700,000 distinct CDR3 sequences in the sample, around 30% were seen once. Sequencing was performed on peripheral blood mononuclear cells (PBMCs), taken when the disease was refractory, from a patient treated with antithyroid drugs. The receptor set was obtained from a female donor with Graves disease.

V and J are TRBV28 and TRBJ1-5; 7 bases agree with TRBD1. CDR1 is MDHEN, CDR2 SYDVKM, per germline. This CDR3 is 14 amino acids long. The V gene end was trimmed by 9 bases and the J gene end by 4 bases; junction bases not matched to a gene: 9. The CDR3 protein is CASSTGMSNQPQHF. The CDR3, as DNA: TGTGCCAGTTCGACAGGGATGTCAAATCAGCCCCAGCATTTT.

This chain joins TRBV30 and TRBJ2-7; perhaps D is TRBD1 or TRBD2 (5 bases each). The germline V and J ends were trimmed by 2 bases and 6 bases, with 23 bases remaining between them. The CDR3 sequence is 16 residues long. Germline-derived CDR1 and CDR2 are GTSNPN and SVGIG (reference sequence). The CDR3 sequence: CAWSPTSGRAGIEQYF. Here the CDR3 DNA reads TGTGCCTGGAGTCCAACGAGCGGCAGGGCAGGAATCGAGCAGTACTTC.

This clonotype was found many times. This sequence joins TRBV27 and TRBJ2-2, with D perhaps matching TRBD1 or TRBD2 (6 bases each). Trimming removed 6 bases from V and 4 bases from J, with 15 bases in between. The CDR3 has 15 residues. The germline V gene encodes CDR1 MNHEY and CDR2 SMNVEV (reference sequence). CDR3: CASRGGDVVTGELFF. DNA for the CDR3: TGTGCCAGCAGGGGGGGCGACGTTGTCACCGGGGAGCTGTTTTTT.

In this sample, this clonotype turned up many times. The chain is built from TRBV2 and TRBJ1-1; TRBD1 aligns across 9 bases. Looked up from germline, CDR1 is SNHLY and CDR2 is FYNNEI. V was clipped by 7 bases and J by 5 bases; unmatched bases: 8. This CDR3 is 14 amino acids long. The CDR3 reads CASTGQGKTTEAFF. Here the CDR3 DNA reads TGTGCCAGCACCGGACAGGGGAAAACAACTGAAGCTTTCTTT.

Only a few counts were recorded for this clonotype. This chain uses TRBV9 with TRBJ1-2; 7 positions match TRBD1. Germline V gene sequence: CDR1 SGDLS, CDR2 YYNGEE. J was trimmed by 0 bases and V by 4 bases; bases with no gene match: 12. The CDR3 sequence is 17 residues long. CDR3 DNA: TGTGCCAGCAGCCCTGCGACAGGGATCAGGTCTAACTATGGCTACACCTTC. Residues: CASSPATGIRSNYGYTF.

The chain carries TRBV12-3 or TRBV12-4 and TRBJ1-5, with unresolved D. CDR3 size: 14 residues. With 6 bases removed from V and 0 bases from J, the gap between germline ends came to 9 bases. CDR3 amino acids: CASRGIGSNQPQHF. In nucleotides, the CDR3 is TGTGCCAGCAGGGGGATCGGTAGCAATCAGCCCCAGCATTTT.

The chain uses TRBV20-1 and TRBJ1-5; D call uncertain. Trimming took 0 bases from V and 0 from J, leaving 24 bases between them. CDR3 length: 20 residues. Germline values: CDR1 DFQATT, CDR2 SNEGSKA (reference sequence). DNA of the CDR3: TGCAGTGCTAGAGATTTCCCGGCTCCGATGACGGTGGATAGCAATCAGCCCCAGCATTTT. It codes for CSARDFPAPMTVDSNQPQHF.

This chain uses TRBV7-3 with TRBJ1-5; the D is unclear. Germline CDR1 SGHTA, CDR2 FQGTGA. With 5 bases removed from V and 3 bases from J, the gap between germline ends came to 8 bases. CDR3 length equals 13 residues. The CDR3: CASSQRYNQPQHF. The CDR3 DNA sequence: TGTGCCAGCAGCCAACGGTACAATCAGCCCCAGCATTTT.

The CDR3 DNA reads TGTGCCGTTACCGGGACAGGGGGTATACGGACTGAAGCTTTCTTT. It specifies CAVTGTGGIRTEAFF. The V gene is TRBV10-3, the J gene TRBJ1-1, with TRBD1 matching 11 bases. The germline CDR1 and CDR2 sequences are ENHRY and SYGVKD. Trimming at V came to 11 bases and at J to 5 bases, leaving 13 bases not matched to a gene. The CDR3 is made up of 15 amino acids.

In its sample, this clonotype was seen a few times. The chain joins TRBV7-2 to TRBJ2-5; 7 bases fit TRBD1. The germline V gene encodes CDR1 SGHTA and CDR2 FQGNSA. V lost 5 bases and J lost 0; bases outside the gene matches: 9. The CDR3 spans 16 residues. CDR3 nucleotides: TGTGCCAGCAGCCATCCTACAGGGGCGTACCAAGAGACCCAGTACTTC. It translates to CASSHPTGAYQETQYF.

This clonotype was observed a handful of times. V usage is TRBV10-3 and J usage is TRBJ2-5, with D possibly matching TRBD2 (6 bases). Trimming took 8 bases from V and 1 from J, leaving 11 bases between them. Germline V lookup: CDR1 ENHRY, CDR2 SYGVKD. CDR3 length: 13 residues. The CDR3 protein is CAISPAGQETQYF. CDR3 bases: TGTGCCATCTCTCCAGCGGGCCAAGAGACCCAGTACTTC.

This CDR3 reads CASSRTSGRAGTGELFF. DNA for the CDR3: TGTGCCAGCAGTAGGACTAGCGGGAGGGCGGGCACCGGGGAGCTGTTTTTT. This chain joins TRBV25-1 and TRBJ2-2; 15 nucleotides agree with TRBD2. The ends lost 5 bases at V and 4 bases at J; junction bases unmatched: 5. The CDR3 covers 17 residues. Germline values: CDR1 MGHDK, CDR2 SYGVNS.

This clonotype showed up many times. V and J are TRBV28 and TRBJ1-2; D is perhaps TRBD1 (6 bases). V was clipped by 7 bases and J by 4 bases, with 22 bases between them. From germline, CDR1 is MDHEN and CDR2 SYDVKM. This CDR3 is 16 amino acids long. Here the CDR3 reads CASIPSGGLVSYGYTF. The CDR3 nucleotides are TGTGCCAGCATACCCAGTGGGGGGCTGGTGAGCTATGGCTACACCTTC.

The chain combines TRBV5-1 with TRBJ2-7; D uncertain. Trimming took off 0 bases at V and 3 bases at J, with 13 bases between the two ends. CDR3 length: 15 amino acids. Germline V gives CDR1 SGHRS, CDR2 YFSETQ. CDR3 DNA: TGCGCCAGCAGCTTGGTTACTCCCTGTAACTACGAGCAGTACTTC. Protein: CASSLVTPCNYEQYF. The variable domain in full, with the rest retrieved from reference TRBV5-1 and TRBJ2-7, is KAGVTQTPRYLIKTRGQQVTLSCSPISGHRSVSWYQQTPGQGLQFLFEYFSETQRNKGNFPGRFSGRQFSNSRSEMNVSTLELGDSALYLCASSLVTPCNYEQYFGPGTRLTVT.

The chain employs TRBV15 and TRBJ1-5, with a tentative D call TRBD1 (5 bases). Trimming stripped 6 bases from V and 0 bases from J, with 15 bases between. CDR3 length equals 16 residues. Germline V CDR1 and CDR2: LNHNV, YYDKDF (reference sequence). The CDR3 DNA reads TGTGCCACCAGGGGGCACGACAGTCATAGCAATCAGCCCCAGCATTTT. This gives the protein CATRGHDSHSNQPQHF.

This clonotype was observed a few times. The V and J genes are TRBV5-6 and TRBJ1-5; D is unresolved. Trimming took 1 base from V and 5 from J, leaving 7 bases between them. CDR3 length equals 13 residues. The germline gives CDR1 SGHDT, CDR2 YYEEEE. CDR3 nucleotides: TGTGCCAGCAGCTTGTACCGTGATCAGCCCCAGCATTTT. This translates into CASSLYRDQPQHF.

Comment on this clonotype: This likely reflects a read error, since a far larger clone is one base away. The V and J genes are TRBV7-9 and TRBJ1-5; D unresolved. V lost 6 bases, J lost 2 bases, and 8 bases lay in between. Germline V lookup: CDR1 SEHNR, CDR2 FQNEAQ (reference sequence). The CDR3 spans 13 residues. The CDR3 bases are TGTGCCAGCAGTGACATGGGCAATCAGCCCCAGCATTTT. Protein product: CASSDMGNQPQHF.

This clonotype showed up just a few times. This sequence joins TRBV7-2 and TRBJ1-1, with TRBD1 matching over 7 bases. The CDR3 totals 16 residues. V lost 6 bases to trimming and J lost 1 base; unmatched junction nucleotides: 11. Germline V lookup: CDR1 SGHTA, CDR2 FQGNSA. The CDR3 DNA sequence: TGTGCCAGCAGTCTTGACAGGGCGGTGAGGAACACTGAAGCTTTCTTT. This codes for CASSLDRAVRNTEAFF.

This clonotype was picked up many times. This sequence joins TRBV28 and TRBJ1-6; D perhaps matches TRBD1 (5 bases). The CDR3 is 13 residues long. Trimming left V 7 bases short and J 7 bases short, with 11 bases between. In germline, CDR1 is MDHEN, CDR2 SYDVKM. Here the CDR3 DNA reads TGTGCCAGCATGAGGGACGGGAATTCACCCCTCCACTTT. Translating it yields CASMRDGNSPLHF. Looking up the rest from reference TRBV28 and TRBJ1-6 gives the full variable domain: DVKVTQSSRYLVKRTGEKVFLECVQDMDHENMFWYRQDPGLGLRLIYFSYDVKMKEKGDIPEGYSVSREKKERFSLILESASTNQTSMYLCASMRDGNSPLHFGNGTRLTVT.

The rearrangement joins TRBV15 to TRBJ1-3; tentatively, D is TRBD1 (5 bases). Germline loops: CDR1 LNHNV, CDR2 YYDKDF (reference sequence). The CDR3 sequence is 15 residues long. V was trimmed by 0 bases and J by 4 bases, leaving 10 bases between them. The CDR3 coding sequence is TGTGCCACCAGCAGAGATCAGGGAAAGGGAAACACCATATATTTT. The encoded protein is CATSRDQGKGNTIYF.

This chain joins TRBV13 and TRBJ2-7; TRBD2 matches at 9 bases. The length of the CDR3 is 15 residues. Losses at the gene ends were 5 bases for V and 3 bases for J; bases not matched to a gene: 8. Germline lookup yields CDR1 PRHDT and CDR2 FYEKMQ (reference sequence). In DNA, the CDR3 is TGTGCCAGCAGCCGGGGTGCTAGCGGGAACTACGAGCAGTACTTC. It encodes CASSRGASGNYEQYF.

CDR3 loop: CASSEAPGGESNQPQHF. The CDR3 coding sequence is TGTGCCAGCAGTGAAGCGCCCGGGGGGGAAAGCAATCAGCCCCAGCATTTT. The chain is built from TRBV2 and TRBJ1-5; the D gene is possibly TRBD1 (5 bases). V was clipped by 0 bases and J by 1 base, with 13 bases between them. The CDR3 extends over 17 amino acids. Germline assignment: CDR1 SNHLY and CDR2 FYNNEI.

This clonotype was counted only a few times. CDR3 DNA: TGTGCCAGCACCGACCCAGGGGGCGGCAATCAGCCCCAGCATTTT. Its protein product is CASTDPGGGNQPQHF. The chain links TRBV6-1 to TRBJ1-5; 8 bases fit TRBD1. The ends lost 7 bases at V and 2 bases at J; junction bases unmatched: 7. Germline CDR1 MNHNS, CDR2 SASEGT. This CDR3 contains 15 residues.

In the case of this clonotype: This clone may be a read error of a much larger clone one base away. The V and J genes are TRBV10-3 and TRBJ1-2; TRBD1 agrees at 7 bases. This CDR3 is 14 amino acids long. Germline V gene data show CDR1 as ENHRY and CDR2 as SYGVKD. The CDR3 spells CAISDEGAHDGHTF. DNA for the CDR3: TGTGCCATCAGTGATGAGGGGGCGCATGATGGCCACACCTTC.

In its sample, this clonotype was seen a few times. J is TRBJ1-1 and V is TRBV10-1; D is ambiguous. Germline V gene data show CDR1 as WNHNN and CDR2 as SYGVQD (reference sequence). The CDR3 totals 15 residues. Trimming stripped 0 bases from V and 3 bases from J, with 11 bases between. CDR3 sequence reads: CASSESKGFYTEAFF. The CDR3 nucleotides read TGCGCCAGCAGTGAGTCGAAAGGGTTTTACACTGAAGCTTTCTTT.

The chain is built from TRBV20-1 and TRBJ1-2; D is unclear. V dropped 6 bases and J dropped 4 bases, with 12 bases sitting between them. Germline V lookup: CDR1 DFQATT, CDR2 SNEGSKA (reference sequence). The CDR3 runs to 12 residues. DNA of the CDR3: TGCAGTGCCCTTGGGCAGAGCTATGGCTACACCTTC. This encodes CSALGQSYGYTF.

This clonotype was recorded a few times. This rearrangement joins TRBV28 to TRBJ2-7, with a possible D match to TRBD2 (6 bases). The CDR3 covers 13 residues. V was clipped by 5 bases and J by 7 bases, with 15 bases between them. Germline V CDR1 and CDR2: MDHEN, SYDVKM. CDR3 residues: CASSGTLHWEQYF. The CDR3 DNA reads TGTGCCAGCAGTGGGACTCTCCACTGGGAGCAGTACTTC.